This TCR beta chain came from a study of cytomegalovirus exposure and HLA in healthy donors (dated by TCRdb to 2016 to 2017). Background on the whole study: In an earlier analysis of roughly 590 of the donors, about 270 Gb of sequence data and roughly 100 million unique TCR beta sequences from roughly 200 million T cells were reported. All discovery cohort repertoires had been generated on a single sequencing platform. A separate validation cohort of 100 to 150 different subjects was used in addition to the roughly 670-subject first cohort. The T cell repertoires of some 670 subjects were profiled by immunosequencing and related to cytomegalovirus serostatus. On average, roughly 240,000 unique TCR beta nucleotide sequences were sequenced per donor among a few hundred genotyped donors of the cohort, with about 17% of those sequences being non-productive. Donor age, sex, ethnicity and CMV serostatus were collected together with the repertoire data. The study was designed to test whether signatures of past pathogen exposure could be identified by cataloging public T cell receptors. Class I and class II HLA loci were covered by the typing at four-digit resolution. The number of donors typed differed by locus, with roughly 629-640 for A, B, C, DRB1 and DQB1, around 500 for DQA1, 600 to 610 for DPA1, and 400 to 490 for DPB1. An early release covering more than 500 HLA-typed donors comprised about 300 gigabases of sequencing data and tens of millions of unique TCR sequences. High-throughput TCR immunosequencing, statistical association of individual TCRs with disease status, and machine learning were combined to predict cytomegalovirus infection status. Among the 398 genotyped donors, 75% to 90% belonged to the genetic ancestry cluster associated with self-reported Caucasian donors. An earlier analysis of roughly 580 of the donors used high-throughput TCR beta sequencing to judge whether each TCR beta V gene segment behaved as functional or pseudogenic. Rather than using new phenotypic data, the later analysis identified candidate immune exposures from TCR beta sequences and from how often those sequences occurred across donors. Roughly five DR-DQ haplotypes were treated as single units for association and clustering because of strong linkage in the cohort. A later genetic analysis used genome-wide SNP genotypes for about 65% of the 666 donors, treating that subset as a discovery cohort. To study patterns of TCR occurrence, a later analysis re-analyzed previously published TCR beta repertoires from under 750 donors and added high-resolution HLA genotyping.

The cohort was made up of approximately 700 healthy bone marrow donors. Cohort members were all nominally healthy when sampled, although unrecorded immune exposures were likely present. The donor tested CMV seronegative and was one of the 352 seronegative cohort members. A peripheral blood sample was collected from each donor, and TCR beta sequencing was performed on peripheral blood mononuclear cells. Genomic DNA extraction from the blood cell samples was performed with the Qiagen DNeasy Blood Extraction Kit. Libraries were built with the immunoSEQ multiplex PCR assay. The multiplex PCR relied on a mix of 60 forward primers for TCR Vbeta segments and 13 reverse primers for TCR Jbeta segments. Amplification of the CDR3 region of rearranged TCR beta genes was performed with a multiplex PCR assay on genomic DNA. On the Illumina HiSeq System, the amplified TCR beta libraries were sequenced as 87-base-pair reads. The original methods were these. A later analysis counted some 74 million unique TCR beta chains across the 690 or so repertoires, and approximately 11 million of these chains were shared by at least two donors. To remove PCR and sequencing errors, raw reads were error-corrected and collapsed into unique sequences using a nearest-neighbor algorithm that merged closely related sequences. Alignment of CDR3 sequences to IMGT reference sequences was used to assign V, D and J gene segments. For a sequence to be retained, a match of at least six nucleotides to both a V gene segment and a J gene segment was required. A rearrangement was called productive if the CDR3 had no stop codons and remained in frame with V and J, and every other rearrangement was called non-productive. CDR3 was defined by IMGT convention, running from the second conserved V-encoded cysteine to the conserved J-encoded phenylalanine. The earlier analysis of 550 to 650 of the donors excluded any sequence lacking an unambiguous match to a single V gene segment. In an earlier analysis of approximately 560 of the donors, a V segment was called functional when productive rearrangements were above 56.7%, and segregating when the standard deviation between donors exceeded 5%. A statistical classification framework was developed to diagnose cytomegalovirus status using the catalog of TCR beta chain sequences. In a later analysis, TCR nucleotide sequences were compared against IMGT/GENE-DB human TR gene sequences so that V and J genes could be assigned. The TCRdist pipeline was used in a later analysis to assign CDR3 sequences and most-parsimonious VDJ recombination scenarios. In a later analysis, each TCR beta chain was defined by its CDR3 amino acid sequence together with its V-gene family, and reads lacking a unique V-gene family were excluded. A later analysis removed roughly 590 highly shared, low-generation-probability nucleotide sequences to deal with suspected cross-contamination and a sequencing artifact. In a later analysis, a clonal expansion index was calculated for each public chain from normalized within-repertoire ranks of inferred template counts. A later analysis computed generation probabilities with a VDJ recombination model fitted to out-of-frame rearrangements, and checked the results against IGoR. A later analysis scored TCR-TCR, TCR-HLA and TCR-CMV co-occurrence with hypergeometric tests, applying a repertoire-size bias correction to TCR pairs. In a later analysis, false discovery rates were estimated by permuting HLA or CMV assignments 20 times. A later analysis grouped co-occurring TCRs with DBSCAN, adding TCRdist sequence similarity when clustering within HLA-allele-positive subsets. Repertoires with fewer than 30,000 or more than 120,000 public chains were left out of co-occurrence clustering, as were about five repertoires with anomalous nucleotide sharing. Held by TCRdb, this immuneACCESS table contains in-frame sequences only and omits some clones. Under half of the omission traces to an unresolved V gene where checked; the cause of the rest is unknown. From that table come the V and J calls and clone size; the DNA was used to work out D and trimming. A total of roughly 150,000 clones appear in this sample, 80% of them only once. The ten biggest clones cover over 13% of the sample.

As for this clone: Its antigen has not been determined. Base qualities are not provided; no much larger clone lies one nucleotide away.

The study at large found these results: A further reported finding was that TCR beta sequences accurately predicted the HLA-A and HLA-B alleles for most subjects in the first cohort. In a later analysis, several top co-occurrence clusters were reported to appear linked to parvovirus B19, influenza, CMV and Epstein-Barr virus. In this cohort, only TCR beta chains were sequenced, and detectable features were limited by the absence of alpha or paired-chain data. According to a later analysis, most CMV-associated TCR beta chains appeared to be HLA-restricted, and the HLA associations seemed to be driven largely by CMV exposure. In a later analysis, TCR association rates were found to vary across HLA loci, with the most associated TCRs seen for DRB1 alleles and the fewest for HLA-C alleles. In a later analysis, around 17,000 TCR beta sequences were associated with specific HLA alleles at a false discovery rate of 0.05. Immune exposure information for the cohort was limited to CMV serostatus. In an earlier analysis of 587 of the donors, most TCR beta V segments appeared in productive rearrangements about 90% or about 30% of the time, broadly matching IMGT annotations. In vitro tests confirmed that a few of the cytomegalovirus-associated TCR beta chains recognize cytomegalovirus antigens. It was suggested by the authors that the approach could potentially be generalized to other disease states and immunological phenotypes. According to a later genetic analysis, donors in an Asian-associated ancestry cluster had fewer N-insertions in productive TCRs than the approximately 690-donor mean. Linkage disequilibrium might explain the correlated functional status among segregating V segments, but an unknown experimental factor could not be excluded. A total of fewer than 200 TCR beta chains were listed by the study as associated with cytomegalovirus. Compared with equally common non-associated chains, HLA-associated TCR beta chains in a later analysis were more clonally expanded and had lower generation probabilities. Some IMGT-functional V segments, including TRBV6-2 and TRBV6-3, could not be told apart with the 87-base-pair reads, so those segments were excluded. Most TCR sequences were observed very rarely across donors, whereas some public TCRs were present in many individuals. HLA typing was unavailable for some donors at each locus, so association tests used only the typed subset. The classifier was reported to diagnose cytomegalovirus status with high specificity and sensitivity in both the original and validation cohorts. A cluster of highly shared sequence variants was judged likely to represent a technical artifact of the sequencing pipeline. Because counts were too low, approximately 18 rarely observed V segments, including chromosome 9 orphons, were excluded from the earlier analysis of 587 of the donors. V-gene and J-gene trimming of TCR beta chains was associated with a missense DCLRE1C variant in a later genetic analysis, and the association was replicated in an independent cohort. Assigning TCR associations to individual alleles was difficult when HLA alleles, especially DR and DQ, strongly co-occurred. Roughly uniform sequencing depth across donors was assumed in presence/absence analyses, although this assumption may not hold.

V and J lose 4 bases and 3 bases, and a span of 13 bases separates them. The CDR3 holds 15 amino acids from the cysteine to the phenylalanine. The CDR3 DNA has 45 bases and is translated from base 1. Via the germline V gene (reference sequence), CDR1 is LNHDA and CDR2 SQIVND. The rearrangement joined TRBV19 to TRBJ1-5; a tentative D match to TRBD1 spans 5 bases. Specimen: PBMCs. The receptor was derived from a woman aged 40 to 50 in good health and CMV-seronegative. The CDR3 region: CASSRGGESNQPQHF. The DNA reads TGTGCCAGTAGTAGAGGAGGGGAGTCCAATCAGCCCCAGCATTTT.